This TCR beta chain was observed in a study of blood T cell repertoires in COVID-19. Across the whole study: PBMCs, B-cell-depleted T cells, or T cells provided the cDNA or gDNA that made up the material.

Method: immunoSEQ multiplex PCR; TCRdb's copy keeps in-frame clones and lacks some. The table shows 72,000 or so clones, with around 83% occurring only once. The specimen was peripheral blood. The clonotype was recovered from a woman older than 75 with active or convalescent COVID-19.

The CDR3 here is CASSQEGFSGTTDTQYF. CDR3 DNA: TGTGCCAGCAGCCAAGAGGGATTTAGCGGCACCACAGATACGCAGTATTTT. The chain carries TRBV4-2 and TRBJ2-3, with D possibly being TRBD2 (6 bases). The V end was cut by 0 bases, the J end by 2 bases, with 15 bases between. Looked up from germline, CDR1 is LGHNA and CDR2 is YNFKEQ. The CDR3 is made up of 17 amino acids.